The rows below give T cell receptor beta chains drawn from one sample of a study of STAT3 mutations in large granular lymphocyte leukemia. The assay was immunoSEQ multiplex PCR, and TCRdb's table has in-frame clones only and misses some. The sample has around 39,000 clones, about 88% seen once. Sequenced material: PBMCs. All receptors derive from a human donor with T large granular lymphocyte leukemia. Some clones in this sample may be carry-over from other donors' samples. CDR3s include the opening cysteine and the closing phenylalanine or tryptophan. The order of the fields is D gene, V gene, clone size, J gene, CDR3 protein, CDR3 DNA. D genes are given only for firm matches. Expanded clones are given a class, and other clones once, few, many or no size at all.

>-|TRBV5-1|once|TRBJ1-3
CASRISAAPGNTIYF
TGCGCCAGCAGGATATCGGCCGCTCCCGGAAACACCATATATTTT
>TRBD1|TRBV11-2|few|TRBJ1-2
CASSSRLDRALGYTF
TGTGCCAGCAGCTCCCGCCTTGACAGGGCGTTAGGCTACACCTTC
>-|TRBV4-2|-|TRBJ1-1
CASSQDRASAFF
TGTGCCAGCAGCCAAGATCGGGCCTCAGCTTTCTTT
>-|TRBV30|-|TRBJ1-5
CAWSVRGGGNQPQHF
TGTGCCTGGAGTGTACGTGGGGGGGGCAATCAGCCCCAGCATTTT
>-|TRBV6-6|-|TRBJ1-2
CASSPQEGTYGYTF
TGTGCCAGCAGCCCTCAGGAGGGCACCTATGGCTACACCTTC
>TRBD1|TRBV29-1|-|TRBJ1-2
CSASGGPNYGYTF
TGCAGCGCCTCAGGGGGCCCTAACTATGGCTACACCTTC
>-|TRBV29-1|-|TRBJ2-1
CSVGPGTYNEQFF
TGCAGCGTCGGACCGGGCACCTACAATGAGCAGTTCTTC
>-|TRBV10-3|-|TRBJ1-5
CATTTGINQPQHF
TGTGCCACCACTACGGGGATCAATCAGCCCCAGCATTTT
>TRBD1|TRBV7-9|-|TRBJ2-3
CASSSGQGTDTQYF
TGTGCCAGCAGCTCTGGACAGGGAACAGATACGCAGTATTTT
>-|TRBV7-9|-|TRBJ1-3
CASSTDGNTIYF
TGTGCCAGCAGCACAGATGGAAACACCATATATTTT
>-|TRBV9|-|TRBJ2-5
CASSVGQYQETQYF
TGTGCCAGCAGCGTAGGGCAGTACCAAGAGACCCAGTACTTC
>TRBD2|TRBV7-9|-|TRBJ2-1
CASRTSGVSYNEQFF
TGTGCCAGCAGAACTAGCGGGGTCTCCTACAATGAGCAGTTCTTC
>TRBD1|TRBV10-3|-|TRBJ2-1
CASYRGTGKSNEQFF
TGTGCCTCGTACCGCGGGACAGGGAAGAGCAATGAGCAGTTCTTC
>-|TRBV15|-|TRBJ2-2
CATSNPLELTGRGELFF
TGTGCCACCAGCAACCCGTTAGAATTGACAGGACGGGGGGAGCTGTTTTTT
>-|TRBV5-4|few|TRBJ1-1
CASSLGEVTEAFF
TGTGCCAGCAGCTTAGGGGAGGTCACTGAAGCTTTCTTT
>-|TRBV5-6|-|TRBJ1-3
CASSLAGGIEEYTIYF
TGTGCCAGCAGCTTGGCCGGGGGGATAGAGGAATACACCATATATTTT
>-|TRBV7-2|once|TRBJ1-1
CASSPGQSNTEAFF
TGTGCCAGCAGCCCTGGACAGTCGAACACTGAAGCTTTCTTT
>-|TRBV28|-|TRBJ1-2
CASRKGLGGGYTF
TGTGCCAGCAGGAAGGGACTTGGGGGCGGCTACACCTTC
>TRBD1|TRBV11-2|-|TRBJ1-1
CASSSPGQWNTEAFF
TGTGCCAGCAGCTCCCCGGGACAGTGGAACACTGAAGCTTTCTTT
>-|TRBV5-1|-|TRBJ1-3
CASSLAGGASGNTIYF
TGCGCCAGCAGCTTGGCTGGGGGCGCTTCTGGAAACACCATATATTTT
>-|TRBV7-6|-|TRBJ1-1
CASSFSQNTEAFF
TGTGCCAGCAGCTTCAGTCAGAACACTGAAGCTTTCTTT
>TRBD1|TRBV5-1|-|TRBJ1-1
CASRDRGNTEAFF
TGCGCCAGCAGGGACAGGGGGAACACTGAAGCTTTCTTT
>-|TRBV6-6|-|TRBJ1-1
CASSPPTAGGTEAFF
TGTGCCAGCAGTCCTCCGACAGCCGGAGGGACTGAAGCTTTCTTT
>-|TRBV7-9|-|TRBJ2-1
CATHWLAANEQFF
TGTGCCACCCACTGGTTAGCCGCTAATGAGCAGTTCTTC
>-|TRBV28|-|TRBJ1-2
CASRESQVRYGYTF
TGTGCCAGCAGGGAATCTCAGGTTCGCTATGGCTACACCTTC